This T cell receptor (beta chain) appears in the sequencing data of a study of cytomegalovirus exposure and HLA in healthy donors. Study-level information: An analysis done earlier identified more than 100 million unique TCR beta sequences from approximately 200 million T cells.

Primers included in the PCR were 60 Vbeta and 13 Jbeta primers. Clones were read by immunoSEQ multiplex PCR, and TCRdb kept only the in-frame ones, dropping some. This specimen shows 150,000 to 200,000 clones; the ten leading clones hold around 0.79%. The receptor comes from a woman between 18 and 30 years old in good health and CMV-seropositive. The sequenced material came from PBMCs.

In nucleotides, the CDR3 is TGTGCCAGCTCTCTTCGCTCCTACGAGCAGTACTTC. Amino acids: CASSLRSYEQYF. V gene TRBV18 combines with J gene TRBJ2-7; D is ambiguous. The germline CDR1 and CDR2 sequences are KGHSH and LQKENI. V shed 6 bases and J shed 0 bases, with 6 bases lying between them. This CDR3 is 12 amino acids long.